Sequencing of this T cell receptor beta chain was carried out in a study of beta chain features in type 1 diabetes. Turning to the study itself: The patients were much like the healthy donors in age, gender and cell yields. Summed over all samples, the examined sorted cells came to about 110 million. Findings of the study overall: Sequencing the cDNA could make cells with high TCR expression show up more than they should.

A remark on this clone: Its antigen is unknown.

Germline CDR1 is GTSNPN and CDR2 is SVGIG (reference sequence). The CDR3 consists of 14 residues. After removal of 4 bases from V and 4 bases from J, the junction contained 5 bases not matched to a gene. Reverse transcription of all isolated RNA meant that expressed TCRB transcripts were sequenced. TCRdb's copy holds only in-frame clones and misses some; the assay was immunoSEQ multiplex PCR. This table holds around 330,000 clones, 8% to 13% found once. The chain uses TRBV30 and TRBJ1-2, with 11 bases matching TRBD1. The TCR originated in a woman aged 30 to 39 in good health. Sequenced: naive CD4+ T cells from blood. For the CDR3, the DNA is TGTGCCTGGATAAGGGACAGGGGGACCTATGGCTACACCTTC. Translating gives CAWIRDRGTYGYTF.